Listed here are 15 T cell receptor beta chains from one sample, sequenced in a study of radiation and T cells in renal cell carcinoma. The time point: blood 4 weeks post-SBRT, at nephrectomy. Treatment defined: 15 Gy SBRT to primary tumor, nephrectomy 4 weeks later. Generated by immunoSEQ multiplex PCR, the TCRdb table keeps only in-frame clones and is missing some. This sample has over 85,000 clones; over 80% occur once, and the top ten carry roughly a tenth. Sequencing was performed on blood, taken from a patient whose treatment included radiotherapy and nephrectomy. Receptors were obtained from a man in his fifties with renal cell carcinoma.

V is TRBV28 and J is TRBJ2-7, with 8 bases identical to TRBD2. The CDR3 has 12 amino acids. CDR1 is MDHEN and CDR2 is SYDVKM in the germline V gene. V trimming: 9 bases; J trimming: 4 bases; junction bases outside the gene matches: 5. The CDR3 DNA reads as TGTGCCAGTCAGCGGGAGTGGTACGAGCAGTACTTC. Translating gives CASQREWYEQYF.

This chain joins TRBV29-1 and TRBJ1-1; TRBD1 is a possible D gene (5 bases). Trimming pared 4 bases from V and 4 bases from J, leaving 13 bases between. The CDR3 loop spans 13 amino acids. Germline CDR1 and CDR2: SQVTM and ANQGSEA. The CDR3 sequence is CSVATRGGTEAFF. The CDR3 region has the DNA TGCAGCGTTGCGACCCGTGGGGGCACTGAAGCTTTCTTT.

A single count supports this clone. The rearrangement uses TRBV28 and TRBJ1-1; TRBD1 agrees at 7 bases. The V and J ends lost 3 bases and 1 base, in that order; junction bases with no gene match: 8. The CDR3 runs 16 residues. Germline values: CDR1 MDHEN, CDR2 SYDVKM. The CDR3 nucleotides read TGTGCCAGCAGTTTTTGGGGCGGGACAGAGAACACTGAAGCTTTCTTT. Protein product: CASSFWGGTENTEAFF.

The V gene is TRBV4-3, the J gene TRBJ2-3; weak D call: TRBD2 (5 bases). CDR1 LGHNA and CDR2 YSLEER come from the germline V gene. This CDR3 has 16 amino acids. Trimming removed 2 bases from V and 0 bases from J, with 12 bases in between. The CDR3 sequence is CASSQSGRGSTDTQYF. The DNA of the CDR3 is TGCGCCAGCAGCCAATCGGGTCGGGGTAGCACAGATACGCAGTATTTT.

V is TRBV28 and J is TRBJ1-5; D unclear. There are 13 residues in the CDR3. Germline V lookup: CDR1 MDHEN, CDR2 SYDVKM. V gave up 3 bases and J gave up 0 bases, with 3 bases separating them. This CDR3 is CASSFVSNQPQHF. The CDR3 coding sequence is TGTGCCAGCAGTTTTGTTAGCAATCAGCCCCAGCATTTT. Filled out from reference TRBV28 and TRBJ1-5, the complete variable domain reads DVKVTQSSRYLVKRTGEKVFLECVQDMDHENMFWYRQDPGLGLRLIYFSYDVKMKEKGDIPEGYSVSREKKERFSLILESASTNQTSMYLCASSFVSNQPQHFGDGTRLSIL.

This clone was seen more than once but under ten times. The rearrangement joins TRBV21-1 to TRBJ2-7; the table's D call TRBD2 went unverified against the DNA. TRBV21-1 is tagged as a pseudogene. The length of the CDR3 is 14 residues. CDR3 nucleotide sequence: TGTGCCAGCAGCAAAGGGGTAGGAGGTGAAGAGCAGTACTTC. Its translation is CASSKGVGGEEQYF.

V and J are TRBV7-2 and TRBJ2-5; no definite D call. The CDR3 is 15 amino acids. Germline assignment: CDR1 SGHTA and CDR2 FQGNSA. The V gene lost 2 bases and the J gene lost 1 base, with 11 bases spanning the gap. The CDR3 coding sequence is TGTGCCAGCAGCTTAAGAGAAAAATTCCAAGAGACCCAGTACTTC. Protein sequence: CASSLREKFQETQYF.

The rearrangement links TRBV10-3 to TRBJ1-3; TRBD1 might be the D (5 bases). V was clipped by 3 bases and J by 1 base, with 16 bases between them. Germline assignment: CDR1 ENHRY and CDR2 SYGVKD. The CDR3 totals 17 residues. The DNA for the CDR3 is TGTGCCATCAGTGAAAGGGTAGGAGGGGTTTCTGGAAACACCATATATTTT. Encoded protein: CAISERVGGVSGNTIYF.

The chain combines TRBV10-3 with TRBJ1-3, with D tentatively TRBD1 (6 bases). The CDR3 contains 14 residues. Germline V gives CDR1 ENHRY, CDR2 SYGVKD. Trimming cost V 6 bases and J 3 bases, with 12 bases left between them. CDR3 sequence (DNA): TGTGCCATCAGCACAGGGAAAGTTGGAAACACCATATATTTT. Translating gives CAISTGKVGNTIYF.

The rearrangement uses TRBV10-3 and TRBJ1-1; D may be TRBD1 (5 bases). CDR1 ENHRY and CDR2 SYGVKD come from the germline V gene. V lost 11 bases to trimming and J lost 5 bases, with 15 bases between them. The CDR3 runs 12 residues. The CDR3 loop reads CASRGWGTEAFF. CDR3 DNA sequence: TGTGCCTCGCGCGGATGGGGGACTGAAGCTTTCTTT.

V is TRBV2 and J is TRBJ1-5; 7 bases align to TRBD1. Germline V gene lookup returns CDR1 SNHLY and CDR2 FYNNEI. The CDR3 loop spans 14 amino acids. V trimming: 4 bases; J trimming: 5 bases; junction bases outside the gene matches: 5. The CDR3 nucleotides read TGTGCCAGCAGTGTCGGGACAGAGGATCAGCCCCAGCATTTT. Encoded protein: CASSVGTEDQPQHF.

The rearrangement joins TRBV30 to TRBJ2-5; D unclear. Gene TRBJ2-7 matches the end of the DNA better, so the J call may be wrong. Germline CDR1 is GTSNPN and CDR2 is SVGIG (reference sequence). The CDR3 extends over 13 amino acids. The CDR3 sequence: CAWSVGWTYEQYF. Here the CDR3 DNA reads TGTGCCTGGAGTGTAGGGTGGACCTACGAGCAGTACTTC.

This rearrangement joins TRBV7-9 to TRBJ2-3, with D tentatively TRBD1 (6 bases). The V end lost 4 bases, the J end lost 2 bases, and 10 bases lay between the germline ends. The CDR3 sequence is 14 residues long. From germline, CDR1 is SEHNR and CDR2 FQNEAQ (reference sequence). The CDR3 protein is CASSSTGYTDTQYF. The DNA of the CDR3 is TGTGCCAGCAGCTCGACAGGATACACAGATACGCAGTATTTT.

The genes are TRBV4-2 and TRBJ1-2, with D uncertain. V lost 7 bases and J 4 bases, leaving 16 bases between the germline ends. Germline V gene data show CDR1 as LGHNA and CDR2 as YNFKEQ. The CDR3 consists of 14 residues. The DNA of the CDR3 is TGTGCCAGCACGACGACGGGGATCCGCTATGGCTACACCTTC. This gives the protein CASTTTGIRYGYTF.

The chain uses TRBV6-8 and TRBJ2-5; 7 bases line up with TRBD1. This CDR3 region has 15 residues. Germline assignment: CDR1 MNHGY and CDR2 SAAAGT. J was trimmed by 5 bases and V by 8 bases; bases with no gene match: 14. The CDR3 DNA follows: TGTGCCAGCGGTAACAAACAGGGGTTAGGGGAGACCCAGTACTTC. It yields the protein CASGNKQGLGETQYF.